This record concerns one T cell receptor beta chain sequence. What it binds is unknown. Assay used: immunoSEQ multiplex PCR; TCRdb lists only in-frame clones, some missing. Counted here are approximately 480,000 clones, roughly nine tenths occurring once; the ten biggest clones make up around 13%. The record originates from a study of Ad26.COV2.S vaccination and SARS-CoV-2 variants. Study-level points and caveats: Possible underestimation of total T cell responses by the TCR breadth and depth analyses was noted. Vaccine recipients showed a spike-specific TCR breadth that was higher than in placebo recipients. Reported findings describe substantial breadth in spike-specific CD8+ and CD4+ T cell responses following vaccination.

Regarding treatment: some 20 received Ad26.COV2.S at low or high dose, single or two shots; 5 received placebo; per-sample allocation not given. Material that was analyzed had been drawn on day 63 after the first vaccine or placebo injection. An adult donor aged 18-55 years was enrolled in Boston. Germline CDR1 and CDR2: KGHDR and SFDVKD. Deletions cut 4 bases from V and 2 bases from J, with 16 bases between. CDR3 length: 16 amino acids. The rearrangement joins TRBV24-1 to TRBJ2-5; the D gene could be TRBD1 or TRBD2 (6 bases each). Sequences were derived from peripheral blood, sampled in a trial of Ad26.COV2.S vaccine versus placebo. The receptor was derived from a person aged 18-65 years who received the Ad26.COV2.S COVID-19 vaccine or a placebo. CDR3 amino acids: CATSDGPQGTQETQYF. CDR3 sequence (DNA): TGTGCCACCAGTGACGGACCCCAGGGGACTCAAGAGACCCAGTACTTC.